This T cell receptor (beta chain) was retrieved from a study of cytomegalovirus exposure and HLA in healthy donors. Study results and limitations: Follow-up analysis found HLA locus-dependent TCR association rates, highest for DRB1 and lowest for HLA-C. For most TCR beta V segments, an earlier analysis put the productive rate at about 87% or about 30% of the time.

Concerning this clone itself: No antigen is known for it.

CDR3 size: 15 residues. V lost 2 bases and J 6 bases, leaving 17 bases between the germline ends. The germline V gene has CDR1 MGHDK and CDR2 SYGVNS. Primers included in the PCR were 60 Vbeta and 13 Jbeta primers. In the original workflow: The authors later counted 65 million to 80 million unique TCR beta chains, around 9.9 million of them shared. Assay: immunoSEQ multiplex PCR; the TCRdb copy retains only in-frame clones and omits some. That table supplies the V and J calls and clone size; D and trimming were determined from the DNA. Among roughly 150,000 clones listed, around 82% were seen once. The chain is built from TRBV25-1 and TRBJ2-7, with a possible D match to TRBD1 (6 bases). The TCR comes from a woman in her 50s in good health and CMV-seropositive. The sequencing input was PBMCs. CDR3 sequence reads: CASSEHSRGSGEQYF. The CDR3 nucleotides read TGTGCCAGCAGTGAACACTCCAGGGGCTCAGGCGAGCAGTACTTC.